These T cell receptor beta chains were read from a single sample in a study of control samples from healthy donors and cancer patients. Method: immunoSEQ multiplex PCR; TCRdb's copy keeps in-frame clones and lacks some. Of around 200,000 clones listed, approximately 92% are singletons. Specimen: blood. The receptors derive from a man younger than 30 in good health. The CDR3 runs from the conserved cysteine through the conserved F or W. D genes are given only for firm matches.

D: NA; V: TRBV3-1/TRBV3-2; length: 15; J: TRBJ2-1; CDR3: CASSPYEGRYNEQFF; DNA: TGTGCCAGCAGCCCCTACGAGGGCAGATACAATGAGCAGTTCTTC
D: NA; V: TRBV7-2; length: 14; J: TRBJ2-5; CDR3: CASSLQSGPETQYF; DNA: TGTGCCAGCAGCTTACAAAGTGGTCCGGAGACCCAGTACTTC
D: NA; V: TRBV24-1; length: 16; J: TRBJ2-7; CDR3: CATSDPRRGAVGEQYF; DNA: TGTGCCACCAGTGACCCACGTCGGGGGGCAGTAGGGGAGCAGTACTTC
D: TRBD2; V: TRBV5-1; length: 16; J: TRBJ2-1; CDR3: CASSPDTSSGYNEQFF; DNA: TGCGCCAGCAGCCCGGATACGTCTAGCGGGTACAATGAGCAGTTCTTC
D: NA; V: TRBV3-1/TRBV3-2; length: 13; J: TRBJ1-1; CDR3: CASSQRGDTEAFF; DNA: TGTGCCAGCAGCCAGAGGGGTGATACTGAAGCTTTCTTT
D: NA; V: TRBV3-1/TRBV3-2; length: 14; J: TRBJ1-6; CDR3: CASSPRPGNSPLHF; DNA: TGTGCCAGCAGCCCCCGACCTGGTAATTCACCCCTCCACTTT
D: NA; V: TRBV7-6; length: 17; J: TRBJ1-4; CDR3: CASSPFSGEGASEKLFF; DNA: TGTGCCAGCAGCCCATTTAGTGGGGAGGGAGCGAGTGAAAAACTGTTTTTT
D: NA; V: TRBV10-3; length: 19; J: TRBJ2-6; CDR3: CAISDPHSPSSSGANVLTF; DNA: TGTGCCATCAGTGACCCACACAGTCCGAGTAGCTCTGGGGCCAACGTCCTGACTTTC
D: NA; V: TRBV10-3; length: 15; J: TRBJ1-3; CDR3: CAISELDEGGNTIYF; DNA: TGTGCCATCAGTGAACTAGATGAGGGGGGAAACACCATATATTTT
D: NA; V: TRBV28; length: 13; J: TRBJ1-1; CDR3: CASSLSTGRLAFF; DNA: TGTGCCAGCAGTTTATCCACAGGGAGGTTGGCTTTCTTT
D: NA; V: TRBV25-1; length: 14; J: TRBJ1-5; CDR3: CASSPTLSNQPQHF; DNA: TGTGCCAGCAGTCCGACACTGAGCAATCAGCCCCAGCATTTT
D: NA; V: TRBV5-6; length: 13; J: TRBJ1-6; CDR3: CASSLVGVFTLHF; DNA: TGTGCCAGCAGCTTAGTGGGAGTCTTCACCCTCCACTTT